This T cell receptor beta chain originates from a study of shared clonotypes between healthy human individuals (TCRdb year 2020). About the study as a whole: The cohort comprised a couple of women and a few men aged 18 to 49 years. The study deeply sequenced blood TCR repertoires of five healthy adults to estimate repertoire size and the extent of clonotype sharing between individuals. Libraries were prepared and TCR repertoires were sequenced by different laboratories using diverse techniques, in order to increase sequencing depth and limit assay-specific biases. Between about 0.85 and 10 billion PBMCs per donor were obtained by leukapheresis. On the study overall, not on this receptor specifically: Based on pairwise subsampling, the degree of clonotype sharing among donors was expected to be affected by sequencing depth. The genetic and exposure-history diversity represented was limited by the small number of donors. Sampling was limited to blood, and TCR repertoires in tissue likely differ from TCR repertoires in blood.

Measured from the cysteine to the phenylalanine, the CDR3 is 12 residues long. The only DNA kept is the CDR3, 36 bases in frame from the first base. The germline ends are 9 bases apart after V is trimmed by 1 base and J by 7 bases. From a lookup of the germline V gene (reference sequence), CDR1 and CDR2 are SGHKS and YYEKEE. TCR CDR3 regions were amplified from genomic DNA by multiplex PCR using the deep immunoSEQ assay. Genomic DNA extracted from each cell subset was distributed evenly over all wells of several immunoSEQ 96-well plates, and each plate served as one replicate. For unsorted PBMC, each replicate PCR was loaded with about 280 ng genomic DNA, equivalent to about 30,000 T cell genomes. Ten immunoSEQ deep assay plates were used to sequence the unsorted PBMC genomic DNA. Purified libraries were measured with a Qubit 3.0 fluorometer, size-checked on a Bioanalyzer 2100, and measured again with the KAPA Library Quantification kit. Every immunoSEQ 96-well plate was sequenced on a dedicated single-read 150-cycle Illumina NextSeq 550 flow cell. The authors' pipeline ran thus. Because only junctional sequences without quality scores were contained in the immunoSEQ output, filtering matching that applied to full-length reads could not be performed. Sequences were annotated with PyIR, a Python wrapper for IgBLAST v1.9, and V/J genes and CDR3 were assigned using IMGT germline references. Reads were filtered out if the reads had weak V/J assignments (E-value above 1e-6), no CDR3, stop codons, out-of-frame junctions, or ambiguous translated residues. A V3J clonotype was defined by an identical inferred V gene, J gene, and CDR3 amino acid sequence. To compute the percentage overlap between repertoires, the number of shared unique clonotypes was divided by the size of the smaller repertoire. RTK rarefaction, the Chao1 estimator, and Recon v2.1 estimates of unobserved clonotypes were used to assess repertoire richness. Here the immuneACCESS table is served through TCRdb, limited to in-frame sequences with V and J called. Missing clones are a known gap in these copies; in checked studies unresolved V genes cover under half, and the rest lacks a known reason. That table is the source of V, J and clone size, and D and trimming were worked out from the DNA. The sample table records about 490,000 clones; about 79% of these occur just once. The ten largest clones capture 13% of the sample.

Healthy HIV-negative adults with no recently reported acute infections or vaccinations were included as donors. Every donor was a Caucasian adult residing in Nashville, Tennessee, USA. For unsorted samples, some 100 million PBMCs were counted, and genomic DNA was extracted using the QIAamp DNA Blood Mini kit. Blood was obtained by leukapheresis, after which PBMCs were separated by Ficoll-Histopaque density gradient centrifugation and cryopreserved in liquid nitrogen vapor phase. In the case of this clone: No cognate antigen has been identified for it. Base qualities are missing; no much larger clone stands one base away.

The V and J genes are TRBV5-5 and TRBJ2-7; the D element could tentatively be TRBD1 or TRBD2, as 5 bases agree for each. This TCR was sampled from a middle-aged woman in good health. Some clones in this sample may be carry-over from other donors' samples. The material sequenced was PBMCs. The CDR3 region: CASSLYGGEQYF. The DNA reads TGTGCCAGCAGCTTGTATGGGGGAGAGCAGTACTTC.